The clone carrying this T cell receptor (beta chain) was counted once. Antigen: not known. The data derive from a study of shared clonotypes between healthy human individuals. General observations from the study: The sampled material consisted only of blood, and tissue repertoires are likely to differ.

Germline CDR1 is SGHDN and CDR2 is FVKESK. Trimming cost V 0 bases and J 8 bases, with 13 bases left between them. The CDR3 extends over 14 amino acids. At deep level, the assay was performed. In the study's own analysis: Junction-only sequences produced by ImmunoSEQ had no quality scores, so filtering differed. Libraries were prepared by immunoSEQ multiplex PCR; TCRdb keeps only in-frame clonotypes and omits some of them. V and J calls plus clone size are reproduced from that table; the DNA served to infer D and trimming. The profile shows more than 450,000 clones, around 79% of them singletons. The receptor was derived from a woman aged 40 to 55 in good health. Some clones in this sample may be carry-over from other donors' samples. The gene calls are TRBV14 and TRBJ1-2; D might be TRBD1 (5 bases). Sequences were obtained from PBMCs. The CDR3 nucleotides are TGTGCCAGCAGCCAAGATTTGACAGCTGGCGGCTACACCTTC. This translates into CASSQDLTAGGYTF.